Listed below are T cell receptor beta chains from one sample, sequenced in a study of glioma-infiltrating T cells. TCRdb analysed the multiplex PCR reads with MiXCR anew, one entry per CDR3 protein. Among 300,000 to 450,000 distinct CDR3 sequences listed, 41% were seen once. Sample: glioma tissue, nonneoplastic brain tissue, or PBMCs (not recorded which). Receptor source: a human donor with low-grade glioma or glioblastoma, undergoing nonglioma brain surgery, or in good health (not recorded which). CDR3s include the opening cysteine and the closing phenylalanine or tryptophan. The D gene is left open where the match is weak. Clone sizes are given selectively: once, few, many, or a class where the clone is expanded.

j_call: TRBJ2-5; d_call: TRBD2; clone_size: -; v_call: TRBV27; cdr3_nt: TGTGCCAGCACCGCGGGAGGCCGGCAAGAGACCCAGTACTTC; cdr3_aa: CASTAGGRQETQYF
j_call: TRBJ2-3; d_call: TRBD2; clone_size: few; v_call: TRBV6-2/TRBV6-3; cdr3_nt: TGTGCCAGCAGTCCTCGACCGGGACTAGCGGGAGGTAGAGATACGCAGTATTTT; cdr3_aa: CASSPRPGLAGGRDTQYF
j_call: TRBJ2-7; d_call: TRBD2; clone_size: few; v_call: TRBV7-2; cdr3_nt: TGTGCCAGCAGCGTCAAGCGGGAGGCCTTGTACGAGCAGTACTTC; cdr3_aa: CASSVKREALYEQYF
j_call: TRBJ2-3; d_call: TRBD2; clone_size: many; v_call: TRBV27; cdr3_nt: TGTGCCAGCAGTTTATCCTGGACTAGCGGATTGGGGACGCAGTATTTT; cdr3_aa: CASSLSWTSGLGTQYF
j_call: TRBJ2-7; d_call: TRBD2; clone_size: -; v_call: TRBV12-3/TRBV12-4; cdr3_nt: TGTGCCAGCAGTTCGAGCCGGGGACTAGTTGGCGAGCAGTACTTC; cdr3_aa: CASSSSRGLVGEQYF
j_call: TRBJ2-3; d_call: TRBD1; clone_size: -; v_call: TRBV4-1; cdr3_nt: TGCGCAAGCAGCCCGTTTCTAGGGACAGGGGTTGAAGATACGCAGTATTTT; cdr3_aa: CASSPFLGTGVEDTQYF
j_call: TRBJ2-7; d_call: -; clone_size: -; v_call: TRBV28; cdr3_nt: TGTGCCAGCAGTCAAAAGGGACGGCTTTTCTACGAGCAGTACTTC; cdr3_aa: CASSQKGRLFYEQYF
j_call: TRBJ2-7; d_call: -; clone_size: -; v_call: TRBV20-1; cdr3_nt: TGCAGTGCTAGAGATCCCATGGCGTTGAGCTCCTACGAGCAGTACTTC; cdr3_aa: CSARDPMALSSYEQYF
j_call: TRBJ2-6; d_call: -; clone_size: -; v_call: TRBV20-1; cdr3_nt: TGCAGTGCTCCGTTCTCTGGGGCCAACGTCCTGACTTTC; cdr3_aa: CSAPFSGANVLTF
j_call: TRBJ2-1; d_call: TRBD1; clone_size: -; v_call: TRBV5-6; cdr3_nt: TGTGCCAGCAGCTTGGTGGACAGGGAGTACAATGAGCAGTTCTTC; cdr3_aa: CASSLVDREYNEQFF
j_call: TRBJ2-3; d_call: TRBD1; clone_size: many; v_call: TRBV7-2; cdr3_nt: TGTGCCAGCAGTACAGGGGGAGTCGGAGATACGCAGTATTTT; cdr3_aa: CASSTGGVGDTQYF
j_call: TRBJ2-1; d_call: -; clone_size: few; v_call: TRBV20-1; cdr3_nt: TGCAGTGCTTTAGCGGATACGCACAATGAGCAGTTCTTC; cdr3_aa: CSALADTHNEQFF
j_call: TRBJ2-1; d_call: -; clone_size: -; v_call: TRBV4-3; cdr3_nt: TGCGCCAGCAGCAGCCGGGTAGGGCGGAACAATGAGCAGTTCTTC; cdr3_aa: CASSSRVGRNNEQFF
j_call: TRBJ2-5; d_call: -; clone_size: -; v_call: TRBV28; cdr3_nt: TGTGCCAGCACAACAAGGGGGGGCGTAGGGGAGACCAAGTACTTC; cdr3_aa: CASTTRGGVGETKYF
j_call: TRBJ2-3; d_call: TRBD1; clone_size: -; v_call: TRBV6-5; cdr3_nt: TGTGCCAGCAGTACGGGACAGCCCGTCACAGATACGCAGTATTTT; cdr3_aa: CASSTGQPVTDTQYF
j_call: TRBJ2-1; d_call: TRBD2; clone_size: -; v_call: TRBV19; cdr3_nt: TGTGCCAGTAGTATCCTCCCTAGCGGGAGTAGCTACAATGAGCAGTTCTTC; cdr3_aa: CASSILPSGSSYNEQFF
j_call: TRBJ2-1; d_call: TRBD2; clone_size: -; v_call: TRBV25-1; cdr3_nt: TGTGCCAGCTCCAACCCGGGACTACCCAACAATGAGCAGTTCTTC; cdr3_aa: CASSNPGLPNNEQFF